The clone carrying this T cell receptor beta chain was observed a few times. Its antigen remains unknown. Template switching created a universal primer site, and the cDNA included unique molecular identifiers. From the 5' RACE reads, TCRdb called clonotypes with MiXCR, one entry per CDR3 protein. The sample gives about 790,000 distinct CDR3 sequences, 15% to 20% of which show up once; around 13% is in the top ten. The sample comes from a study of identical twins. Study-level results: For out-of-frame alpha sequences shared by twins, low generation probability was in excess.

The CDR3 runs to 13 residues. Germline V gene lookup returns CDR1 SGHAT and CDR2 FQNNGV. The germline V and J ends were trimmed by 2 bases and 10 bases, with 13 bases remaining between them. This sample also belongs to another study, concerning T cells expressing NK-cell markers.

Material for sequencing was PBMCs. The clonotype was recovered from a woman under 30 in good health. The V call is TRBV11-2, the J call TRBJ2-3; no clear D. The CDR3 sequence is CASSLSNPVSQYF. The CDR3 nucleotides read TGTGCCAGCAGCTTATCAAACCCCGTGTCGCAGTATTTT.